The 18 T cell receptor beta chains given below trace back to one sample, sequenced in a study of CD8 T cells in Susac syndrome. The authors reverse transcribed roughly 0.5 to 1 ug RNA with random hexamers. TCRdb reprocessed the immunoSEQ multiplex PCR reads via MiXCR and lists one record per CDR3 protein. The sample consists of around 280,000 distinct CDR3 sequences, about 85% of them appearing once. Material for sequencing was CD8+ T cells from PBMCs. Every receptor here comes from a human donor with multiple sclerosis.

The chain recombines TRBV5-5 with TRBJ2-1; TRBD1 aligns across 7 bases. This CDR3 is built from 15 residues. CDR1 SGHKS and CDR2 YYEKEE come from the germline V gene (reference sequence). V was clipped by 4 bases and J by 0 bases; unmatched bases: 4. In DNA, the CDR3 is TGTGCCAGCAGCACCCGGGACAGCTCCTACAATGAGCAGTTCTTC. Residues: CASSTRDSSYNEQFF.

The chain has TRBV2 and TRBJ2-3; 9 bases agree with TRBD1. CDR3 length equals 15 residues. Trimming took 5 bases from V and 5 from J; bases not matched to a gene: 8. Per the germline V gene, CDR1 is SNHLY and CDR2 is FYNNEI. CDR3 bases: TGTGCCAGCAGTCAGGACAGGGGCGGAGAAGATACGCAGTATTTT. Translated, it gives CASSQDRGGEDTQYF.

The chain is built from TRBV5-1 and TRBJ2-5; D gene ambiguous. The CDR3 runs to 14 residues. Trimming removed 1 base at V and 5 bases at J, with 12 bases between. CDR1 SGHRS and CDR2 YFSETQ come from the germline V gene. For the CDR3, the DNA is TGCGCCAGCAGCTTGCGAAAAGCCCTGGAGACCCAGTACTTC. It codes for CASSLRKALETQYF.

The chain carries TRBV10-1 and TRBJ2-5; maybe TRBD1 (5 bases). CDR1 and CDR2 from the germline V gene are WNHNN and SYGVQD (reference sequence). This CDR3 contains 15 residues. The V end lost 2 bases, the J end lost 5 bases, and 15 bases lay between the germline ends. CDR3 residues: CASSEVGVEMETQYF. As DNA, the CDR3 is TGCGCCAGCAGTGAGGTAGGGGTCGAAATGGAGACCCAGTACTTC.

This chain uses TRBV12-3 or TRBV12-4 with TRBJ2-1; D remains ambiguous. Deletions cut 2 bases from V and 8 bases from J, with 13 bases between. The CDR3 runs to 14 residues. In nucleotides, the CDR3 is TGTGCCAGCAGTTTAAGAGCGACCCGGGATGAGCAGTTCTTC. Protein sequence: CASSLRATRDEQFF.

This chain links TRBV7-8 with TRBJ2-1; D is perhaps TRBD1 or TRBD2 (6 bases each). This CDR3 has 13 amino acids. Germline values: CDR1 SGHVS, CDR2 FQNEAQ. The V end lost 5 bases, the J end lost 8 bases, and 13 bases lay between the germline ends. CDR3 nucleotides: TGTGCCAGCAGCCTGAACAGGGACTATGAGCAGTTCTTC. This sequence encodes CASSLNRDYEQFF.

This chain joins TRBV9 and TRBJ2-5, with D hard to call. The germline CDR1 and CDR2 sequences are SGDLS and YYNGEE. The germline V and J ends were trimmed by 4 bases and 4 bases, with 14 bases remaining between them. The CDR3 sequence is 14 residues long. The CDR3 DNA is TGTGCCAGCAGCCCCCGGACGCGGTCAGAGACCCAGTACTTC. Translation: CASSPRTRSETQYF.

The V call is TRBV6-1, the J call TRBJ2-5; D is unresolved. V lost 11 bases and J lost 5, with 3 bases in between. Germline CDR1 is MNHNS and CDR2 is SASEGT. The CDR3 consists of 8 residues. The DNA for the CDR3 is TGTGCCGGGGAGACCCAGTACTTC. This gives the protein CAGETQYF.

The gene calls are TRBV27 and TRBJ2-1; perhaps TRBD2 as D (6 bases). V was clipped by 6 bases and J by 2 bases, with 26 bases between them. CDR3 length equals 19 residues. Germline assignment: CDR1 MNHEY and CDR2 SMNVEV (reference sequence). Here the CDR3 reads CASRLRDSNSRFTYNEQFF. The CDR3 DNA reads as TGTGCCAGCAGGCTCCGGGACTCCAATAGTCGATTTACCTACAATGAGCAGTTCTTC.

The table lists this clonotype with a few counts. The chain joins TRBV4-1 to TRBJ2-7; D is undetermined. Germline lookup yields CDR1 MGHRA and CDR2 YSYEKL. There are 16 residues in the CDR3. Deletions cut 3 bases from V and 0 bases from J, with 15 bases between. CDR3 in DNA: TGCGCCAGCAGCCATTCCAGGTCACCACCCTCCTACGAGCAGTACTTC. Amino acid sequence: CASSHSRSPPSYEQYF.

V gene TRBV7-9 combines with J gene TRBJ2-7; no clear D. Trimming pared 2 bases from V and 3 bases from J, leaving 2 bases between. Germline loops: CDR1 SEHNR, CDR2 FQNEAQ (reference sequence). The CDR3 loop spans 11 amino acids. The CDR3 DNA is TGTGCCAGCAGCTTACACTACGAGCAGTACTTC. Translating it yields CASSLHYEQYF.

The chain recombines TRBV11-2 with TRBJ2-5; no clear D gene. With 1 base removed from V and 6 bases from J, the gap between germline ends came to 9 bases. There are 13 residues in the CDR3. Germline V CDR1 and CDR2: SGHAT, FQNNGV. The CDR3: CASSLVSRKTQYF. CDR3 in DNA: TGTGCCAGCAGCTTAGTTAGCAGAAAGACCCAGTACTTC.

The chain is built from TRBV12-5 and TRBJ2-7, with D tentatively TRBD1 (5 bases). This CDR3 is 13 amino acids long. Germline CDR1 LGHNT, CDR2 FRNRAP. V was cut by 7 bases and J by 3 bases, with 13 bases left in between. The DNA for the CDR3 is TGTGCTAGTGCTCTAGGGGTGGGCTACGAGCAGTACTTC. This encodes CASALGVGYEQYF.

V usage is TRBV12-3 or TRBV12-4 and J usage is TRBJ1-1, with D possibly TRBD1 on 6 matching bases. V lost 8 bases and J 1 base, leaving 14 bases between the germline ends. The CDR3 covers 14 residues. The CDR3 here is CASSKQGRNTEAFF. In nucleotides, the CDR3 is TGTGCCAGCTCAAAGCAGGGGAGGAACACTGAAGCTTTCTTT.

This rearrangement joins TRBV12-3 or TRBV12-4 to TRBJ1-2; D gene uncertain. The CDR3 is 14 amino acids. Trimming shortened V by 2 bases and J by 1 base, and 8 bases separated the two germline ends. This chain's CDR3 is CASSLTGVNYGYTF. In nucleotides, the CDR3 is TGTGCCAGCAGTTTAACCGGTGTTAACTATGGCTACACCTTC.

Note on this clonotype: The conserved phenylalanine or tryptophan normally closing the CDR3 is absent here, so this likely arose from a read error. The gene calls are TRBV5-1 and TRBJ2-2, with a weak D call TRBD2 (5 bases). V dropped 0 bases and J dropped 5 bases, with 5 bases sitting between them. The CDR3 is 13 residues long. Germline V gene sequence: CDR1 SGHRS, CDR2 YFSETQ. The CDR3 nucleotides are TGCGCCAGCAGCTTGGGAGGGACCGGGGAGCTGTTTCTT. It yields the protein CASSLGGTGELFL.

The rearrangement joins TRBV3-1 to TRBJ2-4; D may correspond to TRBD1 or TRBD2 (5 bases each). The CDR3 sequence is 17 residues long. Trimming took off 4 bases at V and 0 bases at J, with 16 bases between the two ends. CDR1 is LGHDT and CDR2 is YNNKEL in the germline V gene (reference sequence). CDR3 bases: TGTGCCAGCAGCCCCCGCCCCGGGACCATAGCCAAAAACATTCAGTACTTC. Amino acids: CASSPRPGTIAKNIQYF. The full variable domain, with the rest looked up from reference TRBV3-1 and TRBJ2-4, is DTAVSQTPKYLVTQMGNDKSIKCEQNLGHDTMYWYKQDSKKFLKIMFSYNNKELIINETVPNRFSPKSPDKAHLNLHINSLELGDSAVYFCASSPRPGTIAKNIQYFGAGTRLSVL.

The rearrangement uses TRBV6-6 and TRBJ2-1; a possible D gene is TRBD1 (5 bases). This CDR3 region has 16 residues. CDR1 is MNHNY and CDR2 is SVGAGI in the germline V gene (reference sequence). The V and J ends lost 5 bases and 5 bases respectively, with 19 bases between them. As DNA, the CDR3 is TGTGCCAGCAGTACCCCGCCCTGGACAAACCACAATGAGCAGTTCTTC. It translates to CASSTPPWTNHNEQFF.